This T cell receptor beta chain came from a study of cytomegalovirus exposure and HLA in healthy donors. CDR1 is SEHNR, CDR2 FQNEAQ, per germline (reference sequence). The CDR3 consists of 19 residues. The junction had 17 bases not matched to a gene; V was cut back by 6 bases and J by 1 base. Use of 60 Vbeta and 13 Jbeta primers characterized the PCR. TCRdb's table, derived via immunoSEQ multiplex PCR, lists solely in-frame clones and lacks some. This table has approximately 220,000 clones, roughly 85% appearing once. This sequence originates from a male donor in good health and CMV-seronegative. This chain links TRBV7-9 with TRBJ2-2, with TRBD2 matching 7 bases. The specimen sequenced was PBMCs. The CDR3 sequence: CASSSLPSRGRKNTGELFF. CDR3 bases: TGTGCCAGCAGTTCCTTACCGTCCCGCGGGAGAAAGAACACCGGGGAGCTGTTTTTT.